Detailed here is one T cell receptor beta chain. The CDR3 runs 16 residues. Germline V lookup: CDR1 MNHNS, CDR2 SASEGT. Germline trimming cut 2 bases from V and 4 bases from J; bases unmatched to any gene: 7. These data are taken from a study of control samples from healthy donors and cancer patients. Here immunoSEQ multiplex PCR was the method, and the copy in TCRdb shows in-frame clones only, minus some. The sample yields roughly 200,000 clones, approximately 90% seen once. What was sequenced was blood. The V and J genes are TRBV6-1 and TRBJ2-7; 11 bases are shared with TRBD2. The source is a man under 40 in good health. The CDR3 DNA follows: TGTGCCAGCAGTGAATCCGAGCTAGCGGGGGGTTACGAGCAGTACTTC. Residues: CASSESELAGGYEQYF.